This note documents a single T cell receptor beta chain sequence. RNA transcripts served as template for amplifying TCR beta CDR3 sequences. Amplification began with first-round RT-PCR using HTBI primers, then second-round multiplex PCR was performed. Each CDR3 protein is one row after TCRdb ran MiXCR on the multiplex PCR reads. The profile shows approximately 540,000 distinct CDR3 sequences, about two fifths of them singletons. This sample stems from a study of Graves' ophthalmopathy and Graves' hyperthyroidism. From germline, CDR1 is SEHNR and CDR2 FQNEAQ (reference sequence). The CDR3 totals 16 residues. Trimming took off 5 bases at V and 3 bases at J, with 20 bases between the two ends.

The sample consisted of peripheral blood or thyroid tissue (not recorded which). The rearrangement uses TRBV7-9 and TRBJ2-7, with D perhaps TRBD2 (5 bases). The source is an adult man with Graves' hyperthyroidism. The CDR3 loop reads CASSPRLAVGDYEQYF. Written as DNA, the CDR3 is TGTGCCAGCAGCCCACGATTGGCGGTCGGGGACTACGAGCAGTACTTC. The complete variable domain, with remaining parts taken from reference TRBV7-9 and TRBJ2-7, reads DTGVSQNPRHKITKRGQNVTFRCDPISEHNRLYWYRQTLGQGPEFLTYFQNEAQLEKSRLLSDRFSAERPKGSFSTLEIQRTEQGDSAMYLCASSPRLAVGDYEQYFGPGTRLTVT.